This T cell receptor beta chain is from a study of CD8+CD57+ T cells in acquired aplastic anemia (dated by TCRdb to 2016 to 2019). Regarding the research as a whole: A mean of approximately 3 ug of DNA, ranging from about 0.19 to 30 ug, was extracted from sorted CD4+ and CD8+ cells. Mean read counts for healthy donor samples were around 10 million for CD4+ cells and 11.0 million for CD8+ cells. The paper as a whole reports these results and caveats: Patients and healthy controls showed no significant difference in CD8+ Simpson's diversity (P=0.060). Over 25 CD8+ CDR3 sequences were found in both patients and controls but appeared to be highly expressed in patients and within the immunodominant clones of the patients.

Based on the germline V gene, the CDR1 and CDR2 sequences are SNHLY and FYNNEI. Here V drops 6 bases and J drops 6 bases, and the junction holds 7 bases not matched to any gene. The CDR3 goes from the cysteine to the phenylalanine over 14 residues. The sequence is cut down to CDR3 DNA, 42 bases in frame from base 1. Genomic DNA was used as template for profiling of TCR beta VDJ combinations and CDR3 sequences. An Illumina HiSeq 2000 was the platform used for TCR repertoire sequencing. The study's processing was this. TRBV/TRBJ rearrangement plots, CDR3 size and DJ length profiles, and Simpson's diversity index were used to evaluate the repertoires. The most abundant DNA sequence in the deep sequencing data was defined as the immunodominant clone. CDR3 amino acid sequences were screened for sharing across subjects and compared with published repertoires and the VDJdb database. Starting from the raw public reads, TCRdb applied fastp trimming at Q25, assembled clones with MiXCR and retained in-frame beta chains. A single entry per CDR3 protein holds the most common genes and DNA from its merged rows. The V and J calls shown here were made by TCRdb, not taken from the authors' results. The sample has 150,000 to 200,000 distinct CDR3 sequences on record, just over 45% of them singletons. Around 3% of the sample comes from the top ten.

Turning to this clonotype: Its antigen is not yet known. Base qualities are not provided; no much larger clone lies one nucleotide away.

The study deep-sequenced TCR repertoires of sorted CD4+ and CD8+ blood T cells from severe aplastic anemia patients and healthy subjects. Ficoll-Paque density gradient centrifugation was used to isolate peripheral blood mononuclear cells. CD4+ and CD8+ T cells were sorted by FACS or magnetic beads before DNA extraction. Material for sequencing was sorted CD4+, CD8+, or CD8+CD57+ T cells (not recorded which) from PBMCs. The receptor was isolated from a human donor in good health. The sequence links TRBV2 to TRBJ2-2; 7 middle bases align to TRBD2. The CDR3 region has the sequence CASRLSGIAGELFF. The sequenced DNA: TGTGCCAGCAGATTAAGCGGGATAGCCGGGGAGCTGTTTTTT.